This TCR beta chain comes out of a study of control samples from healthy donors and cancer patients (dated by TCRdb to about 2020). This clone was seen a single time. Its specific antigen is unknown. No much larger clonotype is one base removed from it; base qualities were not supplied. To prepare the library, the immunoSEQ multiplex PCR assay was applied. In its TCRdb copy, this immuneACCESS table keeps in-frame sequences only and misses some clones. Where compared with another copy, unresolved V genes explain less than half of these, and the others have no known cause. In all, the sample holds about 140,000 clones, and roughly 89% of those were seen once. The ten largest clones capture 10% to 12% of the sample. The CDR3 runs 15 amino acids, cysteine and phenylalanine included. Only the CDR3 region is kept as DNA, spanning 45 bases read in frame from base 1. The trim is 4 bases for V and 1 base for J, with a gap of 13 bases between the germline ends. Per the germline V gene, MGHDK is the CDR1 and SYGVNS is the CDR2.

This sequence uses TRBV25-1 and TRBJ1-1, and TRBD1 may be the D gene, going by 6 matching bases. Specimen: blood. The TCR sequence derives from a young man in good health. The nucleotides are TGTGCCAGCAGTGCTCTAAAACAGGGGAACACTGAAGCTTTCTTT. The resulting protein is CASSALKQGNTEAFF.